The TCR beta chain under discussion was sequenced for a study of blood T cell repertoires in COVID-19. V shed 4 bases, J shed 10 bases, and the junction held 10 bases outside the gene matches. Looked up from germline, CDR1 is SEHNR and CDR2 is FQNEAQ (reference sequence). The CDR3 length is 15 residues. Authors' processing steps: Amplified reference gene primers provided the basis for estimating nucleated cell counts. Some clones are missing from TCRdb's copy, which holds only in-frame ones; the method was immunoSEQ multiplex PCR. V, J and clone size derive from that table, while D and trimming were established from the DNA sequence. The table lists approximately 440,000 clones, about 90% of them singletons. Allocation to cohorts depended on clinical history reported by the participants.

The TCR was taken from a young man who had recovered from COVID-19. The chain couples TRBV7-9 to TRBJ2-1, with 10 bases identical to TRBD2. The sample consisted of PBMCs or T cells enriched from blood (not recorded which). The CDR3 DNA is TGTGCCAGCAGCTCACCCAGCGGGGGGGCTCGGGAGCAGTTCTTC. It encodes CASSSPSGGAREQFF.